The sample holds many counts of the clone carrying this TCR beta chain. The target antigen is unknown. TCRdb reprocessed the 5' RACE reads with MiXCR, giving one entry per CDR3 protein. The sample has about 36,000 distinct CDR3 sequences; around 7.6% are singletons. These data are taken from a study of spatial heterogeneity in lung cancer. The study's findings and limits: Ubiquitous expanded tumor TCRs were seen in blood more at resection than at follow-up.

The germline gives CDR1 SNHLY, CDR2 FYNNEI. This CDR3 spans 15 amino acids. V gave up 5 bases and J gave up 7 bases; unmatched junction bases: 8. Specified time point: blood at routine non-recurrence follow-up after resection. This receptor was identified in a male donor with early-stage non-small cell lung cancer. J is TRBJ1-4 and V is TRBV2, with 9 positions matching TRBD1. The sample was PBMCs, taken at follow-up. The CDR3 sequence is CASSRPGTGSEKLFF. As DNA, the CDR3 is TGTGCCAGCAGTCGCCCCGGGACAGGGTCTGAAAAACTGTTTTTT.